A single count supports the clone carrying this TCR beta chain. What it binds is not known. TCRdb analysed the 5' RACE reads with MiXCR anew, one entry per CDR3 protein. The table includes some 500,000 distinct CDR3 sequences, 12% to 15% detected once. The sample comes from a study of identical twins. Findings and caveats of the study: Findings depended on cross-sectional statistics rather than tracking the same donors.

The CDR3 is 16 amino acids. Germline V gene sequence: CDR1 DFQATT, CDR2 SNEGSKA (reference sequence). J was trimmed by 5 bases and V by 3 bases; bases with no gene match: 11. These records were also assigned to another study, of yellow fever vaccine responses in identical twins. As that report states: Twins' vaccine T cell responses were reported to seem partly convergent and partly personalized.

The sequencing sample was made of CD4+ T cells sorted from blood. This chain links TRBV20-1 with TRBJ2-3, with 10 bases that match TRBD2. The receptor was derived from a woman younger than 30 in good health. The CDR3 spells CSARATSGTSVDTQYF. CDR3 sequence (DNA): TGCAGTGCTAGGGCCACTAGCGGGACCAGTGTAGATACGCAGTATTTT.